This is a list of T cell receptor beta chains from one sample in a study of beta chain features in type 1 diabetes. The method was immunoSEQ multiplex PCR; TCRdb's version includes in-frame clones alone and lacks a portion of them. The sample includes about 220,000 clones, 11% seen only once; the top ten take over 1%. Sequencing input: central memory CD4+ T cells from blood. These receptor sequences come from a man younger than 35 in good health. CDR3s include the opening cysteine and the closing phenylalanine or tryptophan. Fields, in order: V gene, J gene, clone size, D gene, CDR3 protein, CDR3 DNA. D genes are given only for firm matches. The size field is filled for only some rows; it gives once, few, many or a size class.

V: TRBV6-5
J: TRBJ2-7
size: -
D: -
CDR3: CASSYNGGGYEQYF
DNA: TGTGCCAGCAGTTACAACGGGGGCGGATACGAGCAGTACTTC

V: TRBV29-1
J: TRBJ1-4
size: few
D: -
CDR3: CSGTATNEKLFF
DNA: TGCAGCGGGACAGCAACTAATGAAAAACTGTTTTTT

V: TRBV6-6
J: TRBJ2-5
size: few
D: TRBD1
CDR3: CASSTRQGGKVTQYF
DNA: TGTGCCAGCAGTACCCGACAGGGGGGAAAGGTGACCCAGTACTTC

V: TRBV5-4
J: TRBJ2-3
size: many
D: -
CDR3: CASSFWGIFTDTQYF
DNA: TGTGCCAGCAGCTTTTGGGGCATCTTCACAGATACGCAGTATTTT

V: TRBV13
J: TRBJ2-7
size: -
D: -
CDR3: CASSCRGPGYEQYF
DNA: TGTGCCAGCAGCTGCAGGGGCCCCGGATACGAGCAGTACTTC

V: TRBV20-1
J: TRBJ1-5
size: -
D: -
CDR3: CSAGRQPQHF
DNA: TGCAGTGCTGGGCGTCAGCCCCAGCATTTT

V: TRBV10-3
J: TRBJ2-3
size: -
D: -
CDR3: CAIIPKWVGSDTQYF
DNA: TGTGCCATCATCCCGAAATGGGTTGGATCAGATACGCAGTATTTT

V: TRBV7-2
J: TRBJ2-7
size: many
D: -
CDR3: CASSPANGFYEQYF
DNA: TGTGCCAGCAGCCCAGCTAATGGGTTCTACGAGCAGTACTTC

V: TRBV2
J: TRBJ2-2
size: many
D: -
CDR3: CASSRQINTGELFF
DNA: TGTGCCAGCAGTCGACAGATAAACACCGGGGAGCTGTTTTTT

V: TRBV30
J: TRBJ1-5
size: -
D: TRBD1
CDR3: CAWSADRGNQPQHF
DNA: TGTGCCTGGAGTGCGGACAGGGGCAATCAGCCCCAGCATTTT

V: TRBV9
J: TRBJ2-7
size: few
D: -
CDR3: CASSDPPRSYEQYF
DNA: TGTGCCAGCAGCGACCCGCCTCGGTCCTACGAGCAGTACTTC

V: TRBV11-2
J: TRBJ2-2
size: few
D: TRBD2
CDR3: CASSPEASGRYGGELFF
DNA: TGTGCCAGCAGCCCCGAGGCTAGCGGGAGGTATGGCGGGGAGCTGTTTTTT

V: TRBV29-1
J: TRBJ2-1
size: many
D: -
CDR3: CSVEADRTLLYNEQFF
DNA: TGCAGCGTGGAGGCAGACCGGACCTTGCTTTACAATGAGCAGTTCTTC

V: TRBV4-3
J: TRBJ1-4
size: -
D: -
CDR3: CASSQDFPGGAATNEKLFF
DNA: TGCGCCAGCAGCCAAGATTTCCCCGGCGGGGCTGCAACTAATGAAAAACTGTTTTTT

V: TRBV28
J: TRBJ2-2
size: -
D: -
CDR3: CASRERAKGELFF
DNA: TGTGCCAGCAGAGAGCGGGCTAAGGGGGAGCTGTTTTTT

V: TRBV6-5
J: TRBJ2-7
size: many
D: -
CDR3: CASSLRRDSYEQYF
DNA: TGTGCCAGCAGCCTTCGCAGGGATTCCTACGAGCAGTACTTC

V: TRBV21-1
J: TRBJ1-5
size: many
D: -
CDR3: CASSHARGNQPQHF
DNA: TGTGCCAGCAGTCACGCGAGGGGCAATCAGCCCCAGCATTTT

V: TRBV7-2
J: TRBJ1-2
size: few
D: TRBD1
CDR3: CASSLIVTGGGYTF
DNA: TGTGCCAGCAGCTTAATCGTGACAGGGGGTGGCTACACCTTC

V: TRBV7-2
J: TRBJ2-7
size: -
D: TRBD2
CDR3: CASSLGPSGNFYEQYF
DNA: TGTGCCAGCAGCTTGGGGCCTAGCGGGAATTTCTACGAGCAGTACTTC

V: TRBV9
J: TRBJ2-5
size: -
D: TRBD2
CDR3: CASSVASTSGQETQYF
DNA: TGTGCCAGCAGCGTAGCTTCGACTAGCGGCCAAGAGACCCAGTACTTC

V: TRBV5-4
J: TRBJ2-2
size: few
D: TRBD2
CDR3: CASSPGGASGRTGELFF
DNA: TGTGCCAGCAGCCCTGGGGGTGCTAGCGGGAGAACCGGGGAGCTGTTTTTT

V: TRBV30
J: TRBJ1-1
size: -
D: -
CDR3: CAWSPGDRYDTEAFF
DNA: TGTGCCTGGAGTCCTGGAGACAGGTATGACACTGAAGCTTTCTTT

V: TRBV29-1
J: TRBJ2-1
size: -
D: -
CDR3: CSVGGLRNEQFF
DNA: TGCAGCGTTGGAGGGCTCCGCAATGAGCAGTTCTTC

V: TRBV28
J: TRBJ2-7
size: -
D: -
CDR3: CASSTGLPPYEQYF
DNA: TGTGCCAGCAGCACGGGTCTTCCGCCCTACGAGCAGTACTTC

V: TRBV6-5
J: TRBJ2-2
size: few
D: -
CDR3: CASSRDVNPTGELFF
DNA: TGTGCCAGCAGCCGGGACGTAAACCCCACCGGGGAGCTGTTTTTT

V: TRBV7-9
J: TRBJ2-2
size: few
D: TRBD1
CDR3: CASSWAEGTVNTGELFF
DNA: TGTGCCAGCAGCTGGGCAGAGGGGACAGTTAACACCGGGGAGCTGTTTTTT

V: TRBV29-1
J: TRBJ2-7
size: -
D: TRBD1
CDR3: CSVARDRAYEQYF
DNA: TGCAGCGTTGCCCGGGACAGGGCCTACGAGCAGTACTTC

V: TRBV13
J: TRBJ2-7
size: -
D: -
CDR3: CASSLGGYEQYF
DNA: TGTGCCAGCAGCTTAGGGGGATACGAGCAGTACTTC

V: TRBV15
J: TRBJ2-2
size: few
D: TRBD1
CDR3: CATSRAQGAGTGELFF
DNA: TGTGCCACCAGCAGAGCACAGGGGGCTGGCACCGGGGAGCTGTTTTTT

V: TRBV7-9
J: TRBJ2-3
size: -
D: -
CDR3: CASSLVLRKATDTQYF
DNA: TGTGCCAGCAGCTTAGTTCTCCGAAAGGCCACAGATACGCAGTATTTT

V: TRBV29-1
J: TRBJ1-1
size: few
D: TRBD1
CDR3: CSVDQGGTEAFF
DNA: TGCAGCGTTGACCAGGGGGGCACTGAAGCTTTCTTT

V: TRBV7-3
J: TRBJ2-5
size: few
D: -
CDR3: CASSLPAGETQYF
DNA: TGTGCCAGCAGCTTACCAGCTGGAGAGACCCAGTACTTC

V: TRBV5-1
J: TRBJ2-7
size: -
D: TRBD1
CDR3: CASSPPVAGQGMYEQYF
DNA: TGCGCCAGCAGCCCCCCGGTTGCGGGACAGGGTATGTACGAGCAGTACTTC

V: TRBV7-9
J: TRBJ2-7
size: -
D: TRBD2
CDR3: CASSLVTGGGVYEQYF
DNA: TGTGCCAGCAGCTTAGTCACGGGAGGCGGGGTATACGAGCAGTACTTC

V: TRBV7-9
J: TRBJ2-5
size: -
D: TRBD1
CDR3: CASSSRGTGQLQETQYF
DNA: TGTGCCAGCAGCTCCCGTGGGACAGGTCAACTCCAAGAGACCCAGTACTTC

V: TRBV5-1
J: TRBJ2-7
size: -
D: -
CDR3: CASSLEGRTYEQYF
DNA: TGCGCCAGCAGCTTGGAGGGCAGAACTTACGAGCAGTACTTC

V: TRBV29-1
J: TRBJ2-7
size: few
D: TRBD2
CDR3: CSVSTSGNSYEQYF
DNA: TGCAGCGTTAGCACTAGCGGGAACTCCTACGAGCAGTACTTC